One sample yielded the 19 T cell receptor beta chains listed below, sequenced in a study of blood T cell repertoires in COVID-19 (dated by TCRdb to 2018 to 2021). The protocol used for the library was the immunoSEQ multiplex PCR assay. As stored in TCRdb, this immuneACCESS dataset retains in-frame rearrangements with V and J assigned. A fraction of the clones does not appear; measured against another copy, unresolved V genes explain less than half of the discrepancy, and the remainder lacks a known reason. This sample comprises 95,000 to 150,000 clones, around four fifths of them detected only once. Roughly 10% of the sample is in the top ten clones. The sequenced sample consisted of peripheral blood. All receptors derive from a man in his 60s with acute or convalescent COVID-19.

The CDR3 region is CAISGGGAGEKLFF. The CDR3 nucleotides are TGTGCCATCAGTGGAGGTGGTGCCGGTGAAAAACTGTTTTTT. The rearrangement uses TRBV10-3 and TRBJ1-4; no clear D. The CDR3 length is 14 residues. V was trimmed by 4 bases and J by 7 bases, leaving 13 bases between them. Per the germline V gene, CDR1 is ENHRY and CDR2 is SYGVKD.

CDR3 nucleotide sequence: TGTGCCAGCAGTTACCAGGAGGGACCTGAGGGCGAGCAGTACTTC. The encoded protein is CASSYQEGPEGEQYF. This rearrangement joins TRBV6-5 to TRBJ2-7; tentatively, D is TRBD2 (6 bases). The germline V and J ends were trimmed by 2 bases and 6 bases, with 17 bases remaining between them. CDR1 MNHEY and CDR2 SVGAGI come from the germline V gene. The CDR3 is 15 residues long.

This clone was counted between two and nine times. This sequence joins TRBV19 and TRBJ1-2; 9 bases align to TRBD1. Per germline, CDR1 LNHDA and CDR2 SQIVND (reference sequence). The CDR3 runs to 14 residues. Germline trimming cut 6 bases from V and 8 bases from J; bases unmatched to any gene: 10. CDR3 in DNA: TGTGCCAGTAGCTTCAACAGGGGGCCTCTGGGCTACACCTTC. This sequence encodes CASSFNRGPLGYTF.

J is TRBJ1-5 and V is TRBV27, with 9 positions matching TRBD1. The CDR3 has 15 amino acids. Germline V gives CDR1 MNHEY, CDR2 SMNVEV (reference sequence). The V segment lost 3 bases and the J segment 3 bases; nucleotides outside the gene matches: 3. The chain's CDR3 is CASSFTGGLNQPQHF. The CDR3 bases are TGTGCCAGCAGTTTTACAGGGGGCCTCAATCAGCCCCAGCATTTT.

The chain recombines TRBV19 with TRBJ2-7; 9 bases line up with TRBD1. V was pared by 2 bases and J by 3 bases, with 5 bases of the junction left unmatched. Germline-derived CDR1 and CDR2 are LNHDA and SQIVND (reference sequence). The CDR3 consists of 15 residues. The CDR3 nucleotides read TGTGCCAGTAGTATACGTACAGGGGGCTACTACGAGCAGTACTTC. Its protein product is CASSIRTGGYYEQYF.

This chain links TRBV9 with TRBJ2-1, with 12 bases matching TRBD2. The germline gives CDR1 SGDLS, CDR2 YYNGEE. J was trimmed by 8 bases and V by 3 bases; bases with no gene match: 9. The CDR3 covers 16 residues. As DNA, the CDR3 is TGTGCCAGCAGCGGGAGGACTAGCGGGATTGAAGATGAGCAGTTCTTC. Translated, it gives CASSGRTSGIEDEQFF.

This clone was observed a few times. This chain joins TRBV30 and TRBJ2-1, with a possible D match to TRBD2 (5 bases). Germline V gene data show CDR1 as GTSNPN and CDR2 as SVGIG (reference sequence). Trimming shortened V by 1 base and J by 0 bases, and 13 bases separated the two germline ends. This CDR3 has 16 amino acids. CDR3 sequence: CAWSGDGGSSYNEQFF. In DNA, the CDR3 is TGTGCCTGGAGTGGTGATGGCGGGTCCTCCTACAATGAGCAGTTCTTC.

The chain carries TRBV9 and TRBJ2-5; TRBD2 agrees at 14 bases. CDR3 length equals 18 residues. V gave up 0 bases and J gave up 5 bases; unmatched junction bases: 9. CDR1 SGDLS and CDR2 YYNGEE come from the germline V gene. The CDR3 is CASSVGTSGRRIGETQYF. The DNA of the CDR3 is TGTGCCAGCAGCGTAGGGACTAGCGGGAGGAGAATTGGGGAGACCCAGTACTTC.

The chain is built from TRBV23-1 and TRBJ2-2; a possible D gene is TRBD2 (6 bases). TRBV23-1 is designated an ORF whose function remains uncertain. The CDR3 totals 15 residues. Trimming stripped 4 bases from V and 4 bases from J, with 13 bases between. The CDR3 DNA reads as TGCGCCAGCAGTCGGGGGGAGGTGGGCACCGGGGAGCTGTTTTTT. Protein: CASSRGEVGTGELFF.

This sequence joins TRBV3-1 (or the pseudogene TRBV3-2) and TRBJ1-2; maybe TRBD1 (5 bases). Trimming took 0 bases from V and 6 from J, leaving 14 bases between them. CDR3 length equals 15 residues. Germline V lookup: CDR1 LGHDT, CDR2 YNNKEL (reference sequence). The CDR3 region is CASSQDLRPGHGYTF. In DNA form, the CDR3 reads TGTGCCAGCAGCCAAGACCTCCGGCCAGGGCATGGCTACACCTTC.

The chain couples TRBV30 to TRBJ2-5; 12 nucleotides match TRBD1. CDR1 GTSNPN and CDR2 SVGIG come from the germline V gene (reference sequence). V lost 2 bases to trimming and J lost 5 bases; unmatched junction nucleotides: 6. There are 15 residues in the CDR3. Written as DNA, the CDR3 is TGTGCCTGGAGTTCGGGACAGGGGGCGCGGGAGACCCAGTACTTC. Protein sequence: CAWSSGQGARETQYF.

The CDR3 bases are TGTGCCAGCTCATATCTTGACAGCCTAATTCAGCCCCAGTACTTC. It translates to CASSYLDSLIQPQYF. This chain uses TRBV18 with TRBJ2-5; the D gene is possibly TRBD1 (5 bases). The CDR3 extends over 15 amino acids. Germline-derived CDR1 and CDR2 are KGHSH and LQKENI. V was cut by 5 bases and J by 9 bases, with 22 bases left in between.

CDR3 in DNA: TGTGCCATCAGTGAGTCGAGCGGGGGGACCAACGAGCAGTACTTC. This translates into CAISESSGGTNEQYF. The chain has TRBV10-3 and TRBJ2-7; the match to TRBD2 covers 9 bases. CDR3 length equals 15 residues. Germline V CDR1 and CDR2: ENHRY, SYGVKD. J lost 5 bases, V lost 0 bases, and 5 bases had no gene match.

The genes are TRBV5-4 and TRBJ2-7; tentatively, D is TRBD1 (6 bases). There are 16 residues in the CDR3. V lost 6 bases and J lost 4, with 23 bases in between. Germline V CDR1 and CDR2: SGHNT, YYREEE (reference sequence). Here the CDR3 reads CASTRTGTSRLYEQYF. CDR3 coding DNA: TGTGCCAGCACCCGAACCGGGACAAGTCGTCTATACGAGCAGTACTTC.

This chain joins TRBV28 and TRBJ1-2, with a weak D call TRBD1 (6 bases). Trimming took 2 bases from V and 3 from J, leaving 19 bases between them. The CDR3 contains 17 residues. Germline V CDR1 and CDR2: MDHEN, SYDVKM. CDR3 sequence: CASSLGSGELSYYGYTF. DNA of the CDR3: TGTGCCAGCAGTTTAGGTTCAGGGGAACTCTCATACTATGGCTACACCTTC.

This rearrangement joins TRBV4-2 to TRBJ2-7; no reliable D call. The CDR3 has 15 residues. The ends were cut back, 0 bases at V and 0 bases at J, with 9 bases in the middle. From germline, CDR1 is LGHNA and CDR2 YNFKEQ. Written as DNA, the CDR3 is TGTGCCAGCAGCCAAGAAAGAGACTCCTCCTACGAGCAGTACTTC. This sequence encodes CASSQERDSSYEQYF.

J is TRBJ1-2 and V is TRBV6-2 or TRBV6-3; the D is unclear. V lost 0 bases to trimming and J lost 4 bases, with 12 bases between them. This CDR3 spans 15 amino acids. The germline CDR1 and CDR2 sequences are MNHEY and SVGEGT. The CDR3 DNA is TGTGCCAGCAGTTACTCTGGACTGGACGGCTATGGCTACACCTTC. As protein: CASSYSGLDGYGYTF.

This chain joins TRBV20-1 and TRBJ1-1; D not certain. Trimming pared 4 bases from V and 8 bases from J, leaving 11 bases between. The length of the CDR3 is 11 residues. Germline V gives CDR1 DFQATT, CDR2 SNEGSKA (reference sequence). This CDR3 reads CSAIQREEAFF. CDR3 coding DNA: TGCAGTGCTATCCAAAGAGAGGAAGCTTTCTTT.

The CDR3: CASSPDLGGGSNEQFF. CDR3 DNA sequence: TGCGCCAGCAGCCCCGACCTAGGGGGGGGATCTAATGAGCAGTTCTTC. The chain is built from TRBV5-1 and TRBJ2-1; D perhaps matches TRBD2 (7 bases). CDR3 length: 16 amino acids. Germline CDR1 SGHRS, CDR2 YFSETQ. Trimming removed 4 bases from V and 7 bases from J, with 21 bases in between.